This T cell receptor (beta chain) was observed in a study of blood T cell repertoires in COVID-19. Using immunoSEQ multiplex PCR, the repertoire was profiled, and TCRdb retains in-frame clones only, with some absent. The sample lists some 260,000 clones, around four fifths occurring once. Participants were placed into cohorts based on the clinical history they reported. This CDR3 is built from 14 residues. Trimming stripped 5 bases from V and 2 bases from J, with 12 bases between. The germline gives CDR1 SGHTA, CDR2 FQGNSA. This clone occurred once. What was sequenced was PBMCs or T cells enriched from blood (not recorded which). This receptor was obtained from a man aged 25-45 years with acute COVID-19. V gene TRBV7-2 combines with J gene TRBJ2-5, with D tentatively TRBD1 (5 bases). The CDR3 reads CASSRQTAQETQYF. The CDR3 nucleotides read TGTGCCAGCAGCCGTCAGACAGCTCAAGAGACCCAGTACTTC.